A single sample is the source of the 18 T cell receptor beta chains below, sequenced in a study of CD8+ T cells in alopecia areata. The sequencing template was cDNA reverse transcribed from extracted RNA. Measured with immunoSEQ multiplex PCR; TCRdb has only the in-frame clones, and not every one. The sample has around 100,000 clones, approximately 52% seen once. The sample comprised CD4+ T cells sorted from blood. The receptors shown here come from a human donor in good health.

In this sample, this clone turned up once. The rearrangement joins TRBV11-2 to TRBJ2-5; no reliable D call. Trimming took 3 bases from V and 1 from J, leaving 3 bases between them. Germline lookup yields CDR1 SGHAT and CDR2 FQNNGV. The CDR3 length is 12 residues. The CDR3 bases are TGTGCCAGCAGCTTCCTCCAAGAGACCCAGTACTTC. It encodes CASSFLQETQYF.

The chain couples TRBV29-1 to TRBJ2-3; 9 nucleotides align to TRBD2. Germline trimming cut 7 bases from V and 2 bases from J; bases unmatched to any gene: 10. The V gene's germline CDR1 is SQVTM and CDR2 ANQGSEA. This CDR3 is 15 amino acids long. The CDR3 nucleotides read TGCAGCGGGGCTAGCGGGGAGATAAACACAGATACGCAGTATTTT. This translates into CSGASGEINTDTQYF.

The rearrangement uses TRBV25-1 and TRBJ2-5; 7 bases match TRBD1. The V gene end was trimmed by 7 bases and the J gene end by 5 bases; junction bases not matched to a gene: 10. Germline V gives CDR1 MGHDK, CDR2 SYGVNS. The CDR3 is made up of 14 amino acids. The CDR3 DNA reads TGTGCCAGCATCCGGGACGAGGGGGCCGAGACCCAGTACTTC. Its translation is CASIRDEGAETQYF. Complete variable domain (other parts from reference TRBV25-1 and TRBJ2-5): EADIYQTPRYLVIGTGKKITLECSQTMGHDKMYWYQQDPGMELHLIHYSYGVNSTEKGDLSSESTVSRIRTEHFPLTLESARPSHTSQYLCASIRDEGAETQYFGPGTRLLVL.

Details on this clone: At one of its ends the junction is not consistent with the germline gene, which may arise from a read error. The rearrangement joins TRBV7-7 to TRBJ2-2; unclear D gene. The CDR3 covers 17 residues. CDR1 is SSHAT and CDR2 is FNYEAQ in the germline V gene (reference sequence). CDR3 sequence reads: CASSFVDLLRYTGELFF. The CDR3 coding sequence is TGTGCTAGCAGCTTCGTCGACCTTCTTCGGTACACCGGGGAGCTGTTTTTT.

This chain links TRBV29-1 with TRBJ1-1; D is unclear. Germline CDR1 reads SQVTM; CDR2 reads ANQGSEA. This CDR3 is built from 13 residues. V was trimmed by 5 bases and J by 0 bases, leaving 10 bases between them. The CDR3 DNA sequence: TGCAGCGTTCGGGTTTTTATGAACACTGAAGCTTTCTTT. This codes for CSVRVFMNTEAFF. Looking up the rest from reference TRBV29-1 and TRBJ1-1 gives the full variable domain: SAVISQKPSRDICQRGTSLTIQCQVDSQVTMMFWYRQQPGQSLTLIATANQGSEATYESGFVIDKFPISRPNLTFSTLTVSNMSPEDSSIYLCSVRVFMNTEAFFGQGTRLTVV.

This clone was observed a handful of times. The rearrangement joins TRBV6-5 to TRBJ1-4, with D tentatively TRBD1 (5 bases). Trimming shortened V by 5 bases and J by 2 bases, and 9 bases separated the two germline ends. The CDR3 extends over 14 amino acids. Germline V CDR1 and CDR2: MNHEY, SVGAGI. CDR3 in amino acids: CASSPGITNEKLFF. For the CDR3, the DNA is TGTGCCAGCAGTCCAGGGATTACTAATGAAAAACTGTTTTTT.

V and J are TRBV27 and TRBJ1-6, with 7 positions matching TRBD1. CDR1 and CDR2 (germline): MNHEY, SMNVEV (reference sequence). J was trimmed by 7 bases and V by 3 bases; bases with no gene match: 9. The CDR3 runs to 16 residues. CDR3: CASSFKSGGYNSPLHF. CDR3 nucleotide sequence: TGTGCCAGCAGTTTCAAATCAGGGGGTTACAATTCACCCCTCCACTTT.

This clone was counted only a few times. The chain recombines TRBV19 with TRBJ2-1; maybe TRBD1 (5 bases). The CDR3 spans 14 residues. Trimming removed 4 bases at V and 6 bases at J, with 13 bases between. The germline V gene encodes CDR1 LNHDA and CDR2 SQIVND (reference sequence). The CDR3: CASSTGQKANEQFF. The CDR3 DNA sequence: TGTGCCAGTAGTACCGGACAAAAGGCCAATGAGCAGTTCTTC.

This rearrangement joins TRBV28 to TRBJ1-5; 7 bases fit TRBD1. The V gene end was trimmed by 3 bases and the J gene end by 0 bases; junction bases not matched to a gene: 5. The CDR3 loop spans 16 amino acids. Per the germline V gene, CDR1 is MDHEN and CDR2 is SYDVKM. As DNA, the CDR3 is TGTGCCAGCAGTTTCCCCGACAGGGATAGCAATCAGCCCCAGCATTTT. Amino acids: CASSFPDRDSNQPQHF.

The chain links TRBV2 to TRBJ2-7; a possible D gene is TRBD1 (6 bases). Trimming cost V 3 bases and J 4 bases, with 10 bases left between them. The CDR3 runs to 13 residues. The germline V gene encodes CDR1 SNHLY and CDR2 FYNNEI. The CDR3 here is CASSDRGLYEQYF. CDR3 in DNA: TGTGCCAGCAGTGACAGGGGTTTATACGAGCAGTACTTC.

The genes are TRBV28 and TRBJ2-4; 11 bases are shared with TRBD1. The CDR3 has 13 amino acids. J was trimmed by 7 bases and V by 8 bases; bases with no gene match: 4. CDR1 is MDHEN, CDR2 SYDVKM, per germline. The CDR3 DNA reads TGTGCCAGCGGACAGGGGGCGAGGAACATTCAGTACTTC. As protein: CASGQGARNIQYF.

This clone was recorded a few times. This chain uses TRBV5-8 with TRBJ1-1; 8 nucleotides line up with TRBD1. The germline gives CDR1 SGHTS, CDR2 YDEGEE. This CDR3 is built from 12 residues. J gave up 8 bases and V 5 bases, and 5 bases lay outside the gene matches. CDR3 sequence (DNA): TGTGCCAGCAGGCGACAGGGGATAGAAGCTTTCTTT. The encoded protein is CASRRQGIEAFF.

This clone appeared a few times. The chain joins TRBV7-9 to TRBJ2-7, with D perhaps TRBD1 (5 bases). Per germline, CDR1 SEHNR and CDR2 FQNEAQ (reference sequence). CDR3 length equals 14 residues. V was pared by 1 base and J by 2 bases, with 9 bases between. This chain's CDR3 is CASSLGGVTYEQYF. CDR3 DNA: TGTGCCAGCAGCTTAGGGGGCGTAACCTACGAGCAGTACTTC.

This clone was seen more than once but under ten times. This chain links TRBV28 with TRBJ1-4; TRBD1 might be the D (5 bases). The CDR3 contains 15 residues. Germline V gene lookup returns CDR1 MDHEN and CDR2 SYDVKM. Trimming removed 6 bases from V and 12 bases from J, with 23 bases in between. CDR3 region: CASSQGTAWAGQLFF. CDR3 coding DNA: TGTGCCAGCAGCCAAGGGACGGCCTGGGCGGGTCAACTGTTTTTT.

V is TRBV30 and J is TRBJ2-1, with TRBD1 matching over 9 bases. Unmatched junction bases numbered 8, after V lost 5 bases and J lost 9 bases. Germline V gives CDR1 GTSNPN, CDR2 SVGIG (reference sequence). CDR3 length: 13 residues. CDR3 region: CAWAGTGNGEQFF. The CDR3 DNA sequence: TGTGCCTGGGCCGGGACAGGGAACGGTGAGCAGTTCTTC.

V is TRBV2 and J is TRBJ2-7; TRBD2 aligns across 8 bases. Germline V lookup: CDR1 SNHLY, CDR2 FYNNEI. J lost 6 bases, V lost 6 bases, and 7 bases had no gene match. This CDR3 has 13 residues. The CDR3 region is CASSPWSGGEQYF. The DNA for the CDR3 is TGTGCCAGCAGCCCATGGAGCGGGGGCGAGCAGTACTTC.

This clone was seen a single time. The chain is built from TRBV29-1 and TRBJ2-3, with D unclear. The V and J ends lost 3 bases and 0 bases respectively, with 7 bases between them. The CDR3 runs 13 residues. Germline CDR1 reads SQVTM; CDR2 reads ANQGSEA. CDR3 in DNA: TGCAGCGTTGAGATGGACAGCACAGATACGCAGTATTTT. This codes for CSVEMDSTDTQYF.

Only a few counts were recorded for this clone. The chain joins TRBV28 to TRBJ2-7, with 8 bases that match TRBD1. Unmatched junction bases numbered 8, after V lost 4 bases and J lost 3 bases. CDR3 length equals 15 residues. Germline assignment: CDR1 MDHEN and CDR2 SYDVKM. The DNA for the CDR3 is TGTGCCAGCAGTTCAGGCGGGACAGGATACTACGAGCAGTACTTC. Its translation: CASSSGGTGYYEQYF.